What follows is one T cell receptor beta chain and its context. The data are from a study of blood T cells in healthy people across ages. Study information: About one barcoded beta molecule per two T cells came from capture by template switching.

Germline V gene lookup returns CDR1 DFQATT and CDR2 SNEGSKA (reference sequence). The V and J ends lost 0 bases and 0 bases respectively, with 9 bases between them. There are 15 residues in the CDR3. Next came a second PCR, run for roughly 6 to 11 cycles, which used a sample-barcoded 5' primer along with a J-beta primer mix. Via MiXCR, TCRdb re-called the 5' RACE reads, giving one row per CDR3 protein. The table has roughly 500,000 distinct CDR3 sequences, 27% seen once; the top ten hold about 18%. Sequencing was done on a sample of blood. This rearrangement joins TRBV20-1 to TRBJ2-1, with a possible D match to TRBD2 (6 bases). This receptor was obtained from a woman in her 70s in good health. The CDR3 spells CSAREAGSSYNEQFF. As DNA, the CDR3 is TGCAGTGCTAGAGAGGCGGGGTCCTCCTACAATGAGCAGTTCTTC.